This T cell receptor (beta chain) emerged from a study of siplizumab effects on memory and regulatory T cells. Assay: immunoSEQ multiplex PCR; the TCRdb copy retains only in-frame clones and omits some. The sample lists 100,000 or so clones, approximately 90% occurring once. The sequence was collected from a human donor in good health. Sequencing was done on a sample of CD4+ T cells sorted from blood.

In DNA form, the CDR3 reads TGTGCCTCCCAAAGGGGGCCCAATGAGCAGTTCTTC. Protein: CASQRGPNEQFF. This chain joins TRBV19 and TRBJ2-1; 7 bases are a match to TRBD1. The J segment lost 6 bases and the V segment lost 11 bases, leaving 7 bases of the junction unmatched. Per the germline V gene, CDR1 is LNHDA and CDR2 is SQIVND (reference sequence). The CDR3 consists of 12 residues.